Each of the 21 T cell receptor beta chains below was sequenced from the same sample in a study of T-cell reconstitution after alpha-beta-depleted transplantation in children. During its preparation, the TCRbeta library received unique molecular identifiers. TCRdb called the PCR reads again in MiXCR, with one record for every CDR3 protein. The sample carries over 400,000 distinct CDR3 sequences, around two fifths recorded once. The sample in question was PBMCs, obtained before TCRalphabeta/CD19-depleted stem cell transplant. The receptors stem from a girl aged 2-9 years with aplastic anemia, due to receive a stem cell transplant.

This rearrangement joins TRBV9 to TRBJ2-3; tentative D call: TRBD2 (6 bases). Trimming took off 0 bases at V and 4 bases at J, with 15 bases between the two ends. In germline, CDR1 is SGDLS, CDR2 YYNGEE. The CDR3 covers 16 residues. CDR3 sequence reads: CASSVAHGRSPDTQYF. The CDR3 nucleotides are TGTGCCAGCAGCGTAGCTCACGGGAGAAGTCCAGATACGCAGTATTTT.

The chain has TRBV20-1 and TRBJ2-2; D gene ambiguous. Germline-derived CDR1 and CDR2 are DFQATT and SNEGSKA (reference sequence). The CDR3 runs to 14 residues. V was trimmed by 0 bases and J by 6 bases, leaving 11 bases between them. This CDR3 reads CSAREVGLAGELFF. The CDR3 coding sequence is TGCAGTGCTAGAGAGGTTGGGCTAGCCGGGGAGCTGTTTTTT.

This clonotype was counted between two and nine times. J is TRBJ2-7 and V is TRBV20-1; possibly TRBD1 or TRBD2 for D (5 bases each). The CDR3 loop spans 14 amino acids. Germline lookup yields CDR1 DFQATT and CDR2 SNEGSKA (reference sequence). V was clipped by 6 bases and J by 1 base, with 16 bases between them. In DNA form, the CDR3 reads TGCAGTGCCCTAGCCGTGGACACGTCCTACGAGCAGTACTTC. It codes for CSALAVDTSYEQYF.

In its sample, this clonotype was seen many times. The chain is built from TRBV5-1 and TRBJ2-7, with 9 positions matching TRBD1. CDR1 and CDR2 (germline): SGHRS, YFSETQ. Unmatched junction bases numbered 3, after V lost 0 bases and J lost 2 bases. There are 15 residues in the CDR3. CDR3 DNA: TGCGCCAGCAGCTTGGGGGACAGGGTAGCCTACGAGCAGTACTTC. Amino acids: CASSLGDRVAYEQYF.

V is TRBV18 and J is TRBJ2-5; 7 bases are shared with TRBD2. The CDR3 runs to 14 residues. Germline V gene data show CDR1 as KGHSH and CDR2 as LQKENI. Trimming removed 2 bases from V and 4 bases from J; junction bases left unmatched: 4. CDR3 protein: CASSPNAGVETQYF. The CDR3, as DNA: TGTGCCAGCTCACCAAATGCGGGAGTAGAGACCCAGTACTTC.

CDR3 residues: CSARTGFTGELFF. CDR3 sequence (DNA): TGCAGTGCCCGGACAGGCTTCACCGGGGAGCTGTTTTTT. The rearrangement links TRBV20-1 to TRBJ2-2; 7 bases are a match to TRBD1. There are 13 residues in the CDR3. V lost 6 bases, J lost 4 bases, and 5 bases stayed unmatched. The germline CDR1 and CDR2 sequences are DFQATT and SNEGSKA (reference sequence).

Here the CDR3 DNA reads TGTGCCAGCAGCGCACGGTCCAAGGGGAGGGTCGCGCAGTATTTT. It translates to CASSARSKGRVAQYF. The rearrangement links TRBV6-1 to TRBJ2-3; 7 bases fit TRBD2. Trimming at V came to 6 bases and at J to 10 bases, leaving 16 bases not matched to a gene. Germline loops: CDR1 MNHNS, CDR2 SASEGT. The CDR3 is made up of 15 amino acids.

There are many counts of this clonotype. J is TRBJ2-5 and V is TRBV28; tentative D call: TRBD2 (7 bases). Germline lookup yields CDR1 MDHEN and CDR2 SYDVKM. The V and J ends lost 3 bases and 2 bases respectively, with 10 bases between them. The CDR3 runs 14 residues. CDR3 bases: TGTGCCAGCAGTTTGGGGGGGCCGCAAGAGACCCAGTACTTC. Translating it yields CASSLGGPQETQYF. Filled out from reference TRBV28 and TRBJ2-5, the complete variable domain reads DVKVTQSSRYLVKRTGEKVFLECVQDMDHENMFWYRQDPGLGLRLIYFSYDVKMKEKGDIPEGYSVSREKKERFSLILESASTNQTSMYLCASSLGGPQETQYFGPGTRLLVL.

CDR3 sequence reads: CASSLGGIRETQYF. CDR3 nucleotide sequence: TGTGCCAGCAGCTTAGGAGGGATTCGGGAGACCCAGTACTTC. This rearrangement joins TRBV7-9 to TRBJ2-5, with TRBD2 as a possible D gene (5 bases). The CDR3 contains 14 residues. Trimming took off 1 base at V and 5 bases at J, with 11 bases between the two ends. Germline V gene data show CDR1 as SEHNR and CDR2 as FQNEAQ (reference sequence).

The gene calls are TRBV27 and TRBJ2-7; 9 nucleotides agree with TRBD2. The V gene end was trimmed by 5 bases and the J gene end by 6 bases; junction bases not matched to a gene: 8. The CDR3 spans 14 residues. Germline CDR1 reads MNHEY; CDR2 reads SMNVEV (reference sequence). In DNA, the CDR3 is TGTGCCAGCAGTATGCCGCGGGAGGGCCGCGAGCAGTACTTC. Protein sequence: CASSMPREGREQYF.

The V and J genes are TRBV3-1 and TRBJ1-5, with D unresolved. Trimming cost V 0 bases and J 6 bases, with 9 bases left between them. The CDR3 contains 14 residues. The germline CDR1 and CDR2 sequences are LGHDT and YNNKEL (reference sequence). The CDR3 spells CASSQDWGFQPQHF. DNA for the CDR3: TGTGCCAGCAGCCAAGATTGGGGTTTTCAGCCCCAGCATTTT.

This clonotype was seen at least ten times. The genes are TRBV7-9 and TRBJ2-2; D gene unclear. Deletions cut 5 bases from V and 5 bases from J, with 12 bases between. This CDR3 region has 14 residues. Germline V CDR1 and CDR2: SEHNR, FQNEAQ (reference sequence). In nucleotides, the CDR3 is TGTGCCAGCAGCCGGCCCTCTTCGACCGGGGAGCTGTTTTTT. The encoded protein is CASSRPSSTGELFF.

V and J are TRBV3-1 and TRBJ2-2; D perhaps matches TRBD1 (5 bases). This CDR3 spans 16 amino acids. Trimming stripped 4 bases from V and 2 bases from J, with 14 bases between. Germline lookup yields CDR1 LGHDT and CDR2 YNNKEL (reference sequence). CDR3 amino acids: CASSPYGAGNTGELFF. The DNA of the CDR3 is TGTGCCAGCAGCCCCTATGGGGCAGGAAACACCGGGGAGCTGTTTTTT.

The rearrangement uses TRBV5-1 and TRBJ2-1; no reliable D call. The V end was cut by 3 bases, the J end by 3 bases, with 7 bases between. The CDR3 is 13 residues long. CDR1 is SGHRS, CDR2 YFSETQ, per germline. The CDR3 DNA is TGCGCCAGCAGCTCGGACGACTACAATGAGCAGTTCTTC. This sequence encodes CASSSDDYNEQFF.

This clonotype was seen ten or more times. The V call is TRBV12-3 or TRBV12-4, the J call TRBJ2-6; D gene uncertain. The germline V and J ends were trimmed by 9 bases and 0 bases, with 6 bases remaining between them. This CDR3 comprises 13 residues. The CDR3 here is CASRSSGANVLTF. The CDR3 bases are TGTGCCAGTAGGAGCTCTGGGGCCAACGTCCTGACTTTC.

The sample holds a few counts of this clonotype. V is TRBV10-3 and J is TRBJ1-1; no reliable D call. The V gene lost 2 bases and the J gene lost 1 base, with 17 bases spanning the gap. CDR1 ENHRY and CDR2 SYGVKD come from the germline V gene. The CDR3 length is 17 residues. The chain's CDR3 is CAISEALYPGGNTEAFF. For the CDR3, the DNA is TGTGCCATCAGTGAGGCCCTCTACCCTGGAGGGAACACTGAAGCTTTCTTT.

CDR3 nucleotide sequence: TGCAGTGCTAGAGATAGAGGGACAGGACTCACTGAAGCTTTCTTT. Translating it yields CSARDRGTGLTEAFF. The V and J genes are TRBV20-1 and TRBJ1-1; TRBD1 matches at 8 bases. Looked up from germline, CDR1 is DFQATT and CDR2 is SNEGSKA (reference sequence). V dropped 0 bases and J dropped 4; count of bases not matched to a gene: 7. The CDR3 is 15 amino acids.

This clonotype was observed a few times. The genes are TRBV6-1 and TRBJ1-4, with TRBD1 matching 7 bases. Losses at the gene ends were 6 bases for V and 9 bases for J; bases not matched to a gene: 7. This CDR3 comprises 13 residues. CDR1 and CDR2 (germline): MNHNS, SASEGT. CDR3 amino acids: CASRAGTVKKLFF. The CDR3 coding sequence is TGTGCCAGCAGAGCCGGGACAGTGAAAAAACTGTTTTTT.

This clonotype was observed at least ten times. V and J are TRBV7-9 and TRBJ2-5; D possibly corresponds to TRBD2 (6 bases). Per germline, CDR1 SEHNR and CDR2 FQNEAQ (reference sequence). V dropped 5 bases and J dropped 4 bases, with 17 bases sitting between them. There are 15 residues in the CDR3. This CDR3 is CASSHPEGYPETQYF. The CDR3 region has the DNA TGTGCCAGCAGCCATCCGGAGGGGTATCCAGAGACCCAGTACTTC.

Only a few counts were recorded for this clonotype. The J gene is TRBJ1-4, the V gene TRBV6-1; D might be TRBD1 (5 bases). Germline-derived CDR1 and CDR2 are MNHNS and SASEGT. There are 13 residues in the CDR3. Trimming took 6 bases from V and 8 from J, leaving 13 bases between them. CDR3 protein: CASSRGVREKLFF. The CDR3 bases are TGTGCCAGCAGCCGGGGGGTACGGGAAAAACTGTTTTTT.

The chain links TRBV20-1 to TRBJ2-1; a weak D match, TRBD1 (5 bases). Trimming took 6 bases from V and 3 from J, leaving 18 bases between them. The CDR3 length is 15 residues. From germline, CDR1 is DFQATT and CDR2 SNEGSKA (reference sequence). CDR3 region: CSAHGGAADYNEQFF. DNA for the CDR3: TGCAGTGCCCACGGTGGGGCCGCTGACTACAATGAGCAGTTCTTC.